A selection of T cell receptor beta chains follows, all from one sample in a study of blood T cell repertoires in COVID-19. TCRdb's table, derived via immunoSEQ multiplex PCR, lists solely in-frame clones and lacks some. The profile shows some 35,000 clones, about 88% of them singletons. Sequencing was performed on peripheral blood. Receptors originate from a man between 65 and 85 years old with active COVID-19. Both conserved end residues are part of each CDR3. A D gene is named only where the DNA matches it firmly. Where a row states a size, it is once, few, many or the class of an expanded clone; other rows omit it.

v_call	j_call	d_call	clone_size	cdr3_nt	cdr3_aa
TRBV5-6	TRBJ1-1	TRBD1	NA	TGTGCCAGCAGCTTGGCCGGCGGACAGGGGATCAATGAAGCTTTCTTT	CASSLAGGQGINEAFF
TRBV2	TRBJ2-3	TRBD1	NA	TGTGCCAGCAGGGGACAGGCTTGGGGGAGCACAGATACGCAGTATTTT	CASRGQAWGSTDTQYF
TRBV6-6	TRBJ2-1	NA	NA	TGTGCCAGTCGTTCCTACAATGAGCAGTTCTTC	CASRSYNEQFF
TRBV9	TRBJ2-7	TRBD1	NA	TGTGCCAGCAGCGACCCGGGACAGGGGGTCGGCCACGAGCAGTACTTC	CASSDPGQGVGHEQYF
TRBV6-2/TRBV6-3	TRBJ2-7	NA	NA	TGTGCCAGCAGCAACCACCCCGGGAAGAGCTACGAGCAGTACTTC	CASSNHPGKSYEQYF
TRBV5-1	TRBJ1-2	TRBD1	NA	TGCGCCAGCAGCTTGACAGGGGGGAACTATGGCTACACCTTC	CASSLTGGNYGYTF
TRBV4-1	TRBJ2-7	TRBD1	once	TGCGCCAGCAGCCCGTTAGGGACAGTCTCCTACGAGCAGTACTTC	CASSPLGTVSYEQYF
TRBV13	TRBJ1-2	NA	NA	TGTGCCAGCAGCTTAGGCCTACCCAGGGCAGCGTTTGGCTACACCTTC	CASSLGLPRAAFGYTF
TRBV9	TRBJ2-1	TRBD2	NA	TGTGCCAGCAGCGTAGTCGGACTAGCGGGTCCCAATGAGCAGTTCTTC	CASSVVGLAGPNEQFF
TRBV29-1	TRBJ1-3	NA	NA	TGCAGCGTCGCCATGGGGCACCCCTCTGGAAACACCATATATTTT	CSVAMGHPSGNTIYF
TRBV5-1	TRBJ2-2	NA	NA	TGCGCCAGCAGCTTGGGGGCTAGCAGCACCGGGGAGCTGTTTTTT	CASSLGASSTGELFF
TRBV28	TRBJ1-2	TRBD1	NA	TGTGCCAGCAGACCGGACAGGGAATATGGCTACACCTTC	CASRPDREYGYTF
TRBV5-4	TRBJ2-7	TRBD2	NA	TGTGCCAGCAGCTTGCTCGCGGGGGGCCCTGGAAGGAGGGAGCAGTACTTC	CASSLLAGGPGRREQYF
TRBV4-3	TRBJ2-7	NA	NA	TGCGCCAGCAGCCAAGAGTTGGCAATCTCCTACGAGCAGTACTTC	CASSQELAISYEQYF
TRBV15	TRBJ2-1	TRBD2	NA	TGTGCCACCAGCAGATCTAGCGGGGGTTACAATGAGCAGTTCTTC	CATSRSSGGYNEQFF
TRBV15	TRBJ2-7	TRBD1	NA	TGTGCCACCAGCAGAGAGCGCGGCACAGGGGGATTTTACGAGCAGTACTTC	CATSRERGTGGFYEQYF
TRBV13	TRBJ2-3	NA	NA	TGTGCCAGCAGCTTAGGGGCATTAAGCACAGATACGCAGTATTTT	CASSLGALSTDTQYF
TRBV6-6	TRBJ1-1	TRBD1	NA	TGTGCCAGCACTACTTATCCGGGACAGGCGAACACTGAAGCTTTCTTT	CASTTYPGQANTEAFF
TRBV27	TRBJ2-7	NA	NA	TGTGCCAGCGGGAGTAGCGGGACAGAGTCCTACGAGCAGTACTTC	CASGSSGTESYEQYF
TRBV7-6	TRBJ2-5	TRBD1	NA	TGTGCCAGCAGCTTAAGACGGACAGGGGATTACCAAGAGACCCAGTACTTC	CASSLRRTGDYQETQYF
TRBV28	TRBJ2-2	NA	NA	TGTGCCAGCAGTCTTCAGGGATGGGGGCCCGGGGAGCTGTTTTTT	CASSLQGWGPGELFF
TRBV7-3	TRBJ2-7	NA	NA	TGTGCCAGCAGCCCTAGTTCAGGGCCACAGTACTTC	CASSPSSGPQYF
TRBV28	TRBJ1-2	TRBD1	once	TGTGCCAGCAGTGGCCTGGGGACAGGGTACTATGGCTACACCTTC	CASSGLGTGYYGYTF
TRBV11-2	TRBJ1-2	NA	NA	TGTGCCAGCAGCCCATACGGACAGACTCAAGGGGGCTACACCTTC	CASSPYGQTQGGYTF
TRBV30	TRBJ1-1	NA	NA	TGTGCCTGGAGCCTGGGGGCGCACACTGAAGCTTTCTTT	CAWSLGAHTEAFF
TRBV9	TRBJ1-1	NA	once	TGTGCCAGCAGCACCTTGACAGCCTCAAACACTGAAGCTTTCTTT	CASSTLTASNTEAFF
TRBV12-3/TRBV12-4	TRBJ1-4	TRBD1	NA	TGTGCCAGCCGGGACAGACCGAATGAAAAACTGTTTTTT	CASRDRPNEKLFF
TRBV18	TRBJ2-7	TRBD1	NA	TGTGCCAGCTCACCCCTATCTGTCGACAGGGCACTCGGTCCCTACGAGCAGTACTTC	CASSPLSVDRALGPYEQYF